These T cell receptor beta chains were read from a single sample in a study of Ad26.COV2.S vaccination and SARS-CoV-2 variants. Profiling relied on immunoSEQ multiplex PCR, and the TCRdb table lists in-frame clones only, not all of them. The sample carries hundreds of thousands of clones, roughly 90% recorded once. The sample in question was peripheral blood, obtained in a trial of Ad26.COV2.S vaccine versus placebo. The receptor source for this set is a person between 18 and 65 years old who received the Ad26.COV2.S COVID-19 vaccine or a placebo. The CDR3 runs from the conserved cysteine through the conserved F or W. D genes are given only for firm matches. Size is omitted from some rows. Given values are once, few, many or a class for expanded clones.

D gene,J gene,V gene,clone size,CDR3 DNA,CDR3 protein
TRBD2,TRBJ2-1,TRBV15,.,TGTGCCACCAGCAGAGATGCCGGGACTAGCGGGGCCGGGGAGCAGTTCTTC,CATSRDAGTSGAGEQFF
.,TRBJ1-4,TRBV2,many,TGTGCCAGCAGTACTGGAACCTCGTTTGGCAGGGGCCCCGAAAAACTGTTTTTT,CASSTGTSFGRGPEKLFF
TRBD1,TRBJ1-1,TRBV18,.,TGTGCCAGCTCACCTCCCGGGACAGTGAACACTGAAGCTTTCTTT,CASSPPGTVNTEAFF
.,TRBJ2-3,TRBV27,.,TGTGCCAGCAGTTTAGGGGGGCTAGTGACAGATACGCAGTATTTT,CASSLGGLVTDTQYF
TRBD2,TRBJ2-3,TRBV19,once,TGTGCCAGTACGGGACTAGCGGGAGCCACAGATACGCAGTATTTT,CASTGLAGATDTQYF
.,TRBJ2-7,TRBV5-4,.,TGTGCCAGCAGCTTTGGACAGAGCAAACACTTC,CASSFGQSKHF
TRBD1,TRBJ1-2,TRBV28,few,TGTGCCAGCAGTGGTAGACAGGGGGCTGGCTACACCTTC,CASSGRQGAGYTF
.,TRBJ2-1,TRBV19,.,TGTGCCAGTAGACGACATACAGGGTACGTCGACAATGAGCAGTTCTTC,CASRRHTGYVDNEQFF
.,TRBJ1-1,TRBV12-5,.,TGTGCTAGTGGTTTTGGGGTAGTCGACACTGAAGCTTTCTTT,CASGFGVVDTEAFF
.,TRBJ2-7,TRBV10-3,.,TGTGCCATCAGTGATAGTCGGGAAGCCACCTACGAGCAGTACTTC,CAISDSREATYEQYF
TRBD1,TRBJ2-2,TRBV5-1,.,TGCGCCAGCAGCTTAACAACAGGGGCGAACACCGGGGAGCTGTTTTTT,CASSLTTGANTGELFF
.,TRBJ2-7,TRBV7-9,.,TGTGCCAGCAGCCTAGACAGCTCCTACGAGCAGTACTTC,CASSLDSSYEQYF
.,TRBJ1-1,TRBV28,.,TGTGCCAGCAGTTACGGGACGTTCGACACTGAAGCTTTCTTT,CASSYGTFDTEAFF
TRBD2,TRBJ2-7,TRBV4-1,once,TGCGCCAGCAGCCATGCAATTACTAGCGTGACCTACGAGCAGTACTTC,CASSHAITSVTYEQYF
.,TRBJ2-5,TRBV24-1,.,TGTGCCACCAGTGGATCTAGCGTGGGGACCCAGTACTTC,CATSGSSVGTQYF
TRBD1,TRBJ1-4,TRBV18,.,TGTGCCAGCTCACCTCTAACGATGGGGGACAGGGGTGAAAAACTGTTTTTT,CASSPLTMGDRGEKLFF
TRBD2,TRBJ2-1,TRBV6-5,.,TGTGCCAGCAGTTACGGTGGCGGGGGGGTCGGGAATGAGCAGTTCTTC,CASSYGGGGVGNEQFF
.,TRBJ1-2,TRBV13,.,TGTGCCAGCAGCCAAAATGTTGGGGTCTATGGCTACACCTTC,CASSQNVGVYGYTF
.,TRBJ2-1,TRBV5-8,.,TGTGCCAGCAGCGGGAGACTAGGTTTGATTGAGCAGTTCTTC,CASSGRLGLIEQFF
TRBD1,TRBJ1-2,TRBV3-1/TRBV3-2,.,TGTGCCAGCAGCCTAGGGACAGGGGGCTATGGCTACACCTTC,CASSLGTGGYGYTF
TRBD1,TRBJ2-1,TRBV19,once,TGTGCCAGTAGCCGAGCCCGGGACAGCCTATACAATGAGCAGTTCTTC,CASSRARDSLYNEQFF
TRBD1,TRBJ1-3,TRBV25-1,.,TGTGCCAGCAGTGGGGCAGGGGGCCCTGGAAACACCATATATTTT,CASSGAGGPGNTIYF